This TCR beta chain was retrieved from a study of blood T cell repertoires in COVID-19. Study-level information: The United States, Italy and Spain provided the acute and convalescent COVID-19 samples. T cells, B-cell-depleted T cells, or PBMCs supplied cDNA or gDNA.

Original processing notes: Reference gene primer amplification gave estimated nucleated cell counts. Using immunoSEQ multiplex PCR, the repertoire was profiled, and TCRdb retains in-frame clones only, with some absent. V and J calls and clone size are as listed in that table; D and trimming were resolved from the DNA. The table includes 200,000 to 250,000 clones, roughly nine tenths detected once. The CDR3 extends over 19 amino acids. From germline, CDR1 is MDHEN and CDR2 SYDVKM. V dropped 6 bases and J dropped 4 bases, with 25 bases sitting between them. The chain carries TRBV28 and TRBJ2-6; a weak D match, TRBD1 (5 bases). The TCR originated in a man in his forties or fifties with active or convalescent COVID-19. The sample consisted of peripheral blood. The CDR3: CASSPRLAGYPLGANVLTF. DNA of the CDR3: TGTGCCAGCAGCCCTAGGCTGGCAGGGTACCCCCTAGGGGCCAACGTCCTGACTTTC.